This entry features one T cell receptor (beta chain) sequence. The antigen is not known. This specimen comes from a study of shared clonotypes between healthy human individuals. Only in-frame clones appear in the TCRdb table, and some are missing; sequencing was by immunoSEQ multiplex PCR. Altogether over 1.5 million clones are present, 95% to 99% being singletons, with the ten largest covering around 0.45%. This CDR3 has 13 amino acids. The germline CDR1 and CDR2 sequences are SGHNT and YENEEA. The germline V and J ends were trimmed by 6 bases and 1 base, with 7 bases remaining between them. Points from the study as a whole: Few donors restricted represented genetic and exposure-history diversity. Clonotypes not shared had lower generation probabilities than those common to all four donors.

The sequenced material came from naive CD4+ T cells sorted from blood. Subset: CD45RA+ positively selected. This TCR came from a man aged 25-40 years in good health. This rearrangement joins TRBV11-3 to TRBJ2-1; D unresolved. For the CDR3, the DNA is TGTGCCAGCAGTCGGGCTTCCTACAATGAGCAGTTCTTC. Translated: CASSRASYNEQFF.